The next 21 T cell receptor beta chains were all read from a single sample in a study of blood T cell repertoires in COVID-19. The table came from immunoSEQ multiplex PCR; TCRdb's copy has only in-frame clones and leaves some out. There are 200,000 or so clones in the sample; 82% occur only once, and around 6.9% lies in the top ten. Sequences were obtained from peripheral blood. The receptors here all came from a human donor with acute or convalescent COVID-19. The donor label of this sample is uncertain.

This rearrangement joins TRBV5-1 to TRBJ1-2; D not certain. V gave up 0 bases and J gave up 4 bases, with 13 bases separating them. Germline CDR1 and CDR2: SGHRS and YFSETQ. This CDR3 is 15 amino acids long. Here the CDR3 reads CASSLDSPEIYGYTF. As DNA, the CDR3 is TGCGCCAGCAGCTTGGATAGCCCGGAGATCTATGGCTACACCTTC.

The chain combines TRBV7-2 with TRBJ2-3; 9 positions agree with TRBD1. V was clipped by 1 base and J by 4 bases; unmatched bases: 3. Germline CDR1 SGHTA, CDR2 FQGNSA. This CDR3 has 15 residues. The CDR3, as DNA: TGTGCCAGCAGCTTAGACAGGGGGCAGGCAGATACGCAGTATTTT. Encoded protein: CASSLDRGQADTQYF. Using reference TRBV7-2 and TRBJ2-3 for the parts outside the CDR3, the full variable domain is GAGVSQSPSNKVTEKGKDVELRCDPISGHTALYWYRQSLGQGLEFLIYFQGNSAPDKSGLPSDRFSAERTGGSVSTLTIQRTQQEDSAVYLCASSLDRGQADTQYFGPGTRLTVL.

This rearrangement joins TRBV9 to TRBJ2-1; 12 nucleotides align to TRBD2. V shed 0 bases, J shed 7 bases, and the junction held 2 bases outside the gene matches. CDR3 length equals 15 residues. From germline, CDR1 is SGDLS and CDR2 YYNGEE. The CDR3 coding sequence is TGTGCCAGCAGCGTAGCGACTAGCGGGAGAAATGAGCAGTTCTTC. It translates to CASSVATSGRNEQFF.

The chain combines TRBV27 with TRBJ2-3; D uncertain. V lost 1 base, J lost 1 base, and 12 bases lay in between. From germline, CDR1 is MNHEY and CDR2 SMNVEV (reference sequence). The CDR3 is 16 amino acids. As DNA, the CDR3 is TGTGCCAGCAGTTTATGGTTTGACACCGGCACAGATACGCAGTATTTT. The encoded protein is CASSLWFDTGTDTQYF.

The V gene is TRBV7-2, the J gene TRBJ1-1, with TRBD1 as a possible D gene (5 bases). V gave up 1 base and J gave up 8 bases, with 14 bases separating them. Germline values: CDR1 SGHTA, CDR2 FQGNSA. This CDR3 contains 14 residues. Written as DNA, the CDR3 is TGTGCCAGCAGCTTAGGGGGGGGATCTTGGGAAGCTTTCTTT. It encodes CASSLGGGSWEAFF.

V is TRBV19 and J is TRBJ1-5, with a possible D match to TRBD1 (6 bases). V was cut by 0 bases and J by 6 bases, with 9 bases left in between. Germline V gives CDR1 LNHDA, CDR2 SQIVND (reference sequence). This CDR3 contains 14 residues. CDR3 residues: CASSIDRGTQPQHF. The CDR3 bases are TGTGCCAGTAGTATAGACAGGGGAACTCAGCCCCAGCATTTT.

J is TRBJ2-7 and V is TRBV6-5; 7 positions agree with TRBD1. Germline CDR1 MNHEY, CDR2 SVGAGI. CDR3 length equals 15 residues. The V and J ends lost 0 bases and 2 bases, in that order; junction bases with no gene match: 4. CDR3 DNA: TGTGCCAGCAGTTACTCGATTACAGGGGCCTACGAGCAGTACTTC. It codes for CASSYSITGAYEQYF.

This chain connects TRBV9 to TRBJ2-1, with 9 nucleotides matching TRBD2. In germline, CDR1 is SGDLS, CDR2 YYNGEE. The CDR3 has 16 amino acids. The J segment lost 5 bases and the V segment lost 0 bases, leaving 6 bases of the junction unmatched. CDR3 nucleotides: TGTGCCAGCAGCGTAGGAGGACTAGCGTCCAACAATGAGCAGTTCTTC. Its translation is CASSVGGLASNNEQFF. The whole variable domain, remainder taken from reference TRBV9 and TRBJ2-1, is DSGVTQTPKHLITATGQRVTLRCSPRSGDLSVYWYQQSLDQGLQFLIQYYNGEERAKGNILERFSAQQFPDLHSELNLSSLELGDSALYFCASSVGGLASNNEQFFGPGTRLTVL.

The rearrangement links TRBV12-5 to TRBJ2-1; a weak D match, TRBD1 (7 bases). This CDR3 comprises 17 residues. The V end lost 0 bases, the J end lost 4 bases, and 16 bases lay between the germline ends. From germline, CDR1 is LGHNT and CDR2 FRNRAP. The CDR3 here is CASGLVFRGAWYNEQFF. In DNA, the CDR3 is TGTGCTAGTGGTTTGGTTTTCAGGGGGGCCTGGTACAATGAGCAGTTCTTC.

CDR3 sequence reads: CASSIPAGRGLKQYF. DNA for the CDR3: TGTGCCAGTAGTATACCGGCCGGAAGGGGCCTCAAGCAGTACTTC. V usage is TRBV19 and J usage is TRBJ2-7, with D possibly TRBD1 on 5 matching bases. Germline loops: CDR1 LNHDA, CDR2 SQIVND (reference sequence). V was clipped by 2 bases and J by 8 bases, with 19 bases between them. The CDR3 consists of 15 residues.

CDR3 protein: CASSAQDYGYTF. The CDR3 DNA reads TGTGCCAGCAGCGCCCAGGACTATGGCTACACCTTC. V is TRBV9 and J is TRBJ1-2; D gene unclear. Germline CDR1 reads SGDLS; CDR2 reads YYNGEE. V was pared by 3 bases and J by 3 bases, with 6 bases between. The CDR3 totals 12 residues.

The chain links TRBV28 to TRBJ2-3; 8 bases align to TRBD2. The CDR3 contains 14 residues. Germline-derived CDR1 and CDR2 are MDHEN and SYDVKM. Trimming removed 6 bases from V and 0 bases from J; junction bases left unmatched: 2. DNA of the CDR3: TGTGCCAGCAGGCCTAGCGGGAGCACAGATACGCAGTATTTT. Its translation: CASRPSGSTDTQYF.

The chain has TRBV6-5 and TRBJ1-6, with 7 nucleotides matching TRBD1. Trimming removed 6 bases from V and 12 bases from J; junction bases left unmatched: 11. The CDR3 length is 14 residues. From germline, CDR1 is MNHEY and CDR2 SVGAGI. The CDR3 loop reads CASRGGTAVGPLHF. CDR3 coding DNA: TGTGCCAGCAGGGGCGGGACAGCTGTAGGACCCCTCCACTTT.

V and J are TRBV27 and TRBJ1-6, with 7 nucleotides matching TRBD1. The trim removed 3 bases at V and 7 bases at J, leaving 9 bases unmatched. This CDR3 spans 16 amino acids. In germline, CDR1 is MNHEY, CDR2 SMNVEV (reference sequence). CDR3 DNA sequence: TGTGCCAGCAGTTTGACCGACAGGGTTAACAATTCACCCCTCCACTTT. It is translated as CASSLTDRVNNSPLHF.

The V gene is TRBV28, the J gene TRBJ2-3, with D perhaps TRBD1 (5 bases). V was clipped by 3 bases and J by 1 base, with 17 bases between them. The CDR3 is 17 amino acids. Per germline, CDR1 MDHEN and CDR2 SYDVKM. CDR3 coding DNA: TGTGCCAGCAGTTTCATCCAAGGGGTAGAGGGCACAGATACGCAGTATTTT. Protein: CASSFIQGVEGTDTQYF.

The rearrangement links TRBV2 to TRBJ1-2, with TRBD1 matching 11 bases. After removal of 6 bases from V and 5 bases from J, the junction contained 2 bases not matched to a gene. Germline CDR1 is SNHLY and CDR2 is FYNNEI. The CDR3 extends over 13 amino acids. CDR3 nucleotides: TGTGCCAGCAGGGGACAGGGGGATTATGGCTACACCTTC. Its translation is CASRGQGDYGYTF.

The CDR3 coding sequence is TGTGCCAGCAGCTTAGTCGGGGGGATGAACACTGAAGCTTTCTTT. It yields the protein CASSLVGGMNTEAFF. J is TRBJ1-1 and V is TRBV7-9; D is possibly TRBD1 (5 bases). The CDR3 length is 15 residues. The V gene's germline CDR1 is SEHNR and CDR2 FQNEAQ (reference sequence). V was cut by 1 base and J by 0 bases, with 9 bases left in between.

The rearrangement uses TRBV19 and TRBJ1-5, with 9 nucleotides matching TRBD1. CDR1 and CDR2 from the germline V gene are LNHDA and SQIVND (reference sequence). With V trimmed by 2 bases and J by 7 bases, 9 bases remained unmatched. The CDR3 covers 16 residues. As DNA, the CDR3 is TGTGCCAGTAGTATAATGACCGGGACAGGGACGCAGCCCCAGCATTTT. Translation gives CASSIMTGTGTQPQHF.

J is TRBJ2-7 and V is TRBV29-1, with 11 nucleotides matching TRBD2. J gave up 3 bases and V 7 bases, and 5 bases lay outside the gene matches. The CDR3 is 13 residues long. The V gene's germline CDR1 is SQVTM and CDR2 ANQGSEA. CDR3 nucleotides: TGCAGCGCCCAGCTAGCGGGAGGCTACGAGCAGTACTTC. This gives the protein CSAQLAGGYEQYF.

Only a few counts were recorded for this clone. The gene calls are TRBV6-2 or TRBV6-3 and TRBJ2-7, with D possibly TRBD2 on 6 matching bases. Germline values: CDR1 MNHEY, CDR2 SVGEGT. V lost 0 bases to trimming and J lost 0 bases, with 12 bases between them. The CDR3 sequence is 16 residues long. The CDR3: CASSYSWGRLSYEQYF. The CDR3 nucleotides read TGTGCCAGCAGTTACTCCTGGGGGAGGCTCTCCTACGAGCAGTACTTC.

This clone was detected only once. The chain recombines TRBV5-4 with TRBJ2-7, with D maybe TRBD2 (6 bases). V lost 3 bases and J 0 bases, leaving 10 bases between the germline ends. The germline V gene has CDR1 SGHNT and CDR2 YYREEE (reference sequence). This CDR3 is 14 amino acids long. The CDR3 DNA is TGTGCCAGCAGCTCGTCTAGCGTCTCCTACGAGCAGTACTTC. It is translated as CASSSSSVSYEQYF.